These T cell receptor beta chains were read from a single sample in a study of blood T cell repertoires in COVID-19. Assay: immunoSEQ multiplex PCR; the TCRdb copy retains only in-frame clones and omits some. In the table there are approximately 99,000 clones, 84% of which are singletons. The sample consisted of peripheral blood. The receptors shown here come from a man in his sixties or seventies with active or convalescent COVID-19. Both conserved end residues are part of each CDR3. A D gene is named only where the DNA matches it firmly. Size is stated for part of the rows, as once, few or many counts, or as a class when the clone is expanded.

size,D,J,V,DNA,CDR3
-,-,TRBJ1-2,TRBV7-8,TGTGCCAGCAGCTTAGGAGGTTACCACTATGGCTACACCTTC,CASSLGGYHYGYTF
once,-,TRBJ1-5,TRBV30,TGTGCCTGGAGTCCGGGGGGCGTTGGGGGCAATCAGCCCCAGCATTTT,CAWSPGGVGGNQPQHF
-,TRBD2,TRBJ2-1,TRBV28,TGTGCCAGCAGACTAGGCGGGAGTCCGGCCAATGAGCAGTTCTTC,CASRLGGSPANEQFF
-,TRBD2,TRBJ2-7,TRBV4-2,TGTGCCAGCAGCCCCCAACTAGCGGGGGGGCGGAACGAGCAGTACTTC,CASSPQLAGGRNEQYF
-,-,TRBJ1-4,TRBV24-1,TGTGCTTCTTCTCCGGGACAAACAACTAATGAAAAACTGTTTTTT,CASSPGQTTNEKLFF
-,TRBD1,TRBJ2-7,TRBV6-5,TGTGCCAGCAGTTTGTCTGGACAGGGCTCCTACGAGCAGTACTTC,CASSLSGQGSYEQYF
-,TRBD1,TRBJ1-4,TRBV2,TGTGCCAGCAGATTACAGGGGGGTAATGAAAAACTGTTTTTT,CASRLQGGNEKLFF
-,-,TRBJ2-6,TRBV28,TGTGCCAGCAGATCAGGGGCCGGGGCCAACGTCCTGACTTTC,CASRSGAGANVLTF
-,-,TRBJ2-7,TRBV15,TGTGCCACCAGCAGAGATCGTGACAGGAGCTCCTACGAGCAGTACTTC,CATSRDRDRSSYEQYF
few,TRBD1,TRBJ2-1,TRBV2,TGTGCCAGCAGTCCCGGGACAGGGATAAATGAGCAGTTCTTC,CASSPGTGINEQFF
-,-,TRBJ1-2,TRBV13,TGTGCCAGCAGCTTATATCAGGGGAACTATGGCTACACCTTC,CASSLYQGNYGYTF
once,-,TRBJ1-2,TRBV7-9,TGTGCCAGCCGGGCAGGCGACTACTCCTATGGCTACACCTTC,CASRAGDYSYGYTF
-,-,TRBJ1-5,TRBV28,TGTGCCAGCAGTAGGACATACGGAATCAATCAGCCCCAGCATTTT,CASSRTYGINQPQHF
-,-,TRBJ2-1,TRBV7-2,TGTGCCAGCAGACGGGACTTTTACAATGAGCAGTTCTTC,CASRRDFYNEQFF
-,-,TRBJ1-1,TRBV3-1/TRBV3-2,TGTGCCAGCAGCCAAGGAACAGACGCTTTCTTT,CASSQGTDAFF
-,TRBD1,TRBJ1-2,TRBV28,TGTGCCAGCAGTCTGAGGACAGGGAGGGTCTATGGCTACACCTTC,CASSLRTGRVYGYTF
-,-,TRBJ1-2,TRBV3-1/TRBV3-2,TGTGCCAGCAGTCATACCCCGACACTCTTCTATGGCTACACCTTC,CASSHTPTLFYGYTF
-,TRBD1,TRBJ2-5,TRBV6-5,TGTGCCAGCAGTTACTCGACAGGGGGTTTGGAGACCCAGTACTTC,CASSYSTGGLETQYF
-,-,TRBJ2-7,TRBV13,TGTGCCAGCAGCTTGGGCAGGGCCTACGAGCAGTACTTC,CASSLGRAYEQYF
-,-,TRBJ2-1,TRBV19,TGTGCCAGTAGTATCCGGTGGTACAATGAGCAGTTCTTC,CASSIRWYNEQFF
-,-,TRBJ1-5,TRBV5-6,TGTGCCAGCAGCTTGTGGGGAAAAGGGGGCAATCAGCCCCAGCATTTT,CASSLWGKGGNQPQHF
-,-,TRBJ1-2,TRBV28,TGTGCCAGCAGAAGCCCGGGGGTCCATGGCTACACCTTC,CASRSPGVHGYTF
-,-,TRBJ1-2,TRBV6-5,TGTGCCAGCAGTTACTCGGCAGGGAAGAACTATGGCTACACCTTC,CASSYSAGKNYGYTF
few,-,TRBJ1-2,TRBV2,TGTGCCAGCAGTGAAGGCAGGGCCGTGCCGGGCTACACCTTC,CASSEGRAVPGYTF
-,TRBD2,TRBJ2-3,TRBV5-4,TGTGCCAGCAGCGTCCGGCGGGGGGGAGGTAGCACAGATACGCAGTATTTT,CASSVRRGGGSTDTQYF
-,TRBD1,TRBJ2-7,TRBV29-1,TGCAGCGTTGTTAGCGGACAGGGGGCCTACGAGCAGTACTTC,CSVVSGQGAYEQYF
-,-,TRBJ1-5,TRBV2,TGTGCCAGCAGGCGGCTATTCAATCAGCCCCAGCATTTT,CASRRLFNQPQHF
-,-,TRBJ1-5,TRBV27,TGTGCCAGCAGTTTAAGAAGGGGCGGTCAGCCCCAGCATTTT,CASSLRRGGQPQHF
-,TRBD2,TRBJ2-5,TRBV5-6,TGTGCCAGCAGCTCGGGACTAAAGGGGGAGACCCAGTACTTC,CASSSGLKGETQYF